These T cell receptor beta chains were read from a single sample in a study of cytomegalovirus exposure and HLA in healthy donors. TCRdb's table, derived via immunoSEQ multiplex PCR, lists solely in-frame clones and lacks some. The sample includes 150,000 to 200,000 clones, roughly a tenth of them seen just once. Sequencing used PBMCs. The receptors originated from a woman in her 30s in good health and CMV-seropositive. Both conserved end residues are part of each CDR3. The D gene is left open where the match is weak. A clone size is listed for some rows: how often the clone was seen (once, few, many), or a class if it is expanded.

size: .; J: TRBJ2-2; V: TRBV9; D: .; DNA: TGTGCCAGCAGCGTAGAGGGGAAAACCACCGGGGAGCTGTTTTTT; CDR3: CASSVEGKTTGELFF
size: few; J: TRBJ2-7; V: TRBV7-2; D: TRBD2; DNA: TGTGCCAGCAGCTTACCTCAAGGCGGGACTAGCGGCTACGAGCAGTACTTC; CDR3: CASSLPQGGTSGYEQYF
size: .; J: TRBJ2-1; V: TRBV5-1; D: TRBD2; DNA: TGCGCCAGCAGCTTGCTAGCGGCATACAATGAGCAGTTCTTC; CDR3: CASSLLAAYNEQFF
size: .; J: TRBJ1-1; V: TRBV20-1; D: .; DNA: TGCAGTGCTAGATCCCCGGTAGAAGCTTTCTTT; CDR3: CSARSPVEAFF
size: .; J: TRBJ2-3; V: TRBV13; D: TRBD2; DNA: TGTGCCAGCAGCTTCCCTGGACTAGCGGGAGATGGGAGCTGGGCCACAGATACGCAGTATTTT; CDR3: CASSFPGLAGDGSWATDTQYF
size: few; J: TRBJ2-1; V: TRBV18; D: .; DNA: TGTGCCAGCTCACTAAACTCCTACAATGAGCAGTTCTTC; CDR3: CASSLNSYNEQFF
size: few; J: TRBJ2-5; V: TRBV11-2; D: TRBD2; DNA: TGTGCCAGCAGCCCGACGGGGGGAGGGCCGCAAGAGACCCAGTACTTC; CDR3: CASSPTGGGPQETQYF
size: .; J: TRBJ2-1; V: TRBV4-2; D: TRBD2; DNA: TGTGCCAGCAGCCAACGACTAGCGGAACTCAATGAGCAGTTCTTC; CDR3: CASSQRLAELNEQFF
size: .; J: TRBJ1-2; V: TRBV4-1; D: TRBD1; DNA: TGCGCCAGCAGCCCCAGGGACAGGGTGGGCAAACCCTATGGCTACACCTTC; CDR3: CASSPRDRVGKPYGYTF
size: once; J: TRBJ2-2; V: TRBV18; D: TRBD1; DNA: TGTGCCAGCTCACCGGGACTACAGGGGGCTCGCCCCGGGGAGCTGTTTTTT; CDR3: CASSPGLQGARPGELFF
size: .; J: TRBJ2-1; V: TRBV7-6; D: TRBD2; DNA: TGTGCCAGCAGCTTAGTAAGCGGGGGAAGGTCGAATGAGCAGTTCTTC; CDR3: CASSLVSGGRSNEQFF
size: few; J: TRBJ1-4; V: TRBV5-4; D: TRBD1; DNA: TGTGCCAGCAGCTTGGGGACAGGGGCGGGTGAAAAACTGTTTTTT; CDR3: CASSLGTGAGEKLFF
size: .; J: TRBJ1-1; V: TRBV14; D: .; DNA: TGTGCCAGCAGCAGGGGTGTGGGGAACACTGAAGCTTTCTTT; CDR3: CASSRGVGNTEAFF
size: few; J: TRBJ2-1; V: TRBV14; D: TRBD2; DNA: TGTGCCAGCAGCCAAGATACGAGCGGGAGGGGTTATTACAATGAGCAGTTCTTC; CDR3: CASSQDTSGRGYYNEQFF
size: .; J: TRBJ2-7; V: TRBV6-1; D: TRBD1; DNA: TGTGCCAGCAGTGAAGGCGTCGCCGTTCAGGGGGTAAGGTACGAGCAGTACTTC; CDR3: CASSEGVAVQGVRYEQYF
size: few; J: TRBJ1-1; V: TRBV5-1; D: .; DNA: TGCGCCAGCAGCATAGGACAGAGGGTCACTGAAGCTTTCTTT; CDR3: CASSIGQRVTEAFF
size: .; J: TRBJ2-7; V: TRBV1; D: .; DNA: TGCACCAGCAGCCCAGTTACCGGGACTTGGACCTACGAGCAGTACTTC; CDR3: CTSSPVTGTWTYEQYF
size: .; J: TRBJ2-5; V: TRBV30; D: TRBD1; DNA: TGTGCCTGGACGGACAGGGGCAGGGAGGAGACCCAGTACTTC; CDR3: CAWTDRGREETQYF
size: few; J: TRBJ1-2; V: TRBV9; D: .; DNA: TGTGCCAGCAGCGTAGAGAGATTCCATGGCTACACCTTC; CDR3: CASSVERFHGYTF
size: .; J: TRBJ2-3; V: TRBV9; D: TRBD2; DNA: TGTGCCAGCAGTTGGACTAGCGGGAGAGGAACAGATACGCAGTATTTT; CDR3: CASSWTSGRGTDTQYF
size: .; J: TRBJ1-2; V: TRBV11-2; D: .; DNA: TGTGCCAGCAGCGTACGGGGGGGCTACACCTTC; CDR3: CASSVRGGYTF
size: .; J: TRBJ2-1; V: TRBV5-4; D: .; DNA: TGTGCCAGCAGCGTGGACAGTTCCTACAATGAGCAGTTCTTC; CDR3: CASSVDSSYNEQFF
size: .; J: TRBJ2-7; V: TRBV19; D: .; DNA: TGTGCCAGTAGTATCTCCAGAAGCTACGAGCAGTACTTC; CDR3: CASSISRSYEQYF
size: .; J: TRBJ2-7; V: TRBV29-1; D: .; DNA: TGCAGCGTTGTAGGGTGGGCAGGGGACGAGCAGTACTTC; CDR3: CSVVGWAGDEQYF
size: .; J: TRBJ2-1; V: TRBV2; D: .; DNA: TGTGCCAGCAACATATACAATGAGCAGTTCTTC; CDR3: CASNIYNEQFF
size: .; J: TRBJ2-7; V: TRBV15; D: .; DNA: TGTGCCACCAGCAGGGGATCTAGCGCGAAAACCTACGAGCAGTACTTC; CDR3: CATSRGSSAKTYEQYF
size: .; J: TRBJ1-1; V: TRBV7-9; D: .; DNA: TGTGCCAGCACGAGAATGAACACTGAAGCTTTCTTT; CDR3: CASTRMNTEAFF
size: few; J: TRBJ2-7; V: TRBV25-1; D: TRBD2; DNA: TGTGCCAGCTCGGGACTAGATGCCGAGCAGTACTTC; CDR3: CASSGLDAEQYF
size: few; J: TRBJ2-5; V: TRBV29-1; D: .; DNA: TGCAGCGTTGAAAGGACAGATGAGACCCAGTACTTC; CDR3: CSVERTDETQYF
size: .; J: TRBJ2-3; V: TRBV18; D: .; DNA: TGTGCCAGCTCACCACCAATGGGGCAGGGCCTTAGCACAGATACGCAGTATTTT; CDR3: CASSPPMGQGLSTDTQYF
size: .; J: TRBJ2-1; V: TRBV10-1; D: TRBD2; DNA: TGCGCCAGCAGTCGAGGGACTAGCGGGACCGATGAGCAGTTCTTC; CDR3: CASSRGTSGTDEQFF
size: few; J: TRBJ1-4; V: TRBV6-4; D: TRBD1; DNA: TGTGCCAGCAGTAGGGGACAGGGTAGAGAAAAACTGTTTTTT; CDR3: CASSRGQGREKLFF
size: .; J: TRBJ2-7; V: TRBV10-2; D: .; DNA: TGCGCCAGCAGTGAAAGAAGTCCTCAATCCTACGAGCAGTACTTC; CDR3: CASSERSPQSYEQYF
size: .; J: TRBJ2-2; V: TRBV5-6; D: TRBD2; DNA: TGTGCCAGCAGCTGGAGGACTAGCGGACTTTACACCGGGGAGCTGTTTTTT; CDR3: CASSWRTSGLYTGELFF
size: .; J: TRBJ2-2; V: TRBV6-4; D: TRBD1; DNA: TGTGCCAGCAGTGAATGGGGACAGGGGAGCACCGGGGAGCTGTTTTTT; CDR3: CASSEWGQGSTGELFF